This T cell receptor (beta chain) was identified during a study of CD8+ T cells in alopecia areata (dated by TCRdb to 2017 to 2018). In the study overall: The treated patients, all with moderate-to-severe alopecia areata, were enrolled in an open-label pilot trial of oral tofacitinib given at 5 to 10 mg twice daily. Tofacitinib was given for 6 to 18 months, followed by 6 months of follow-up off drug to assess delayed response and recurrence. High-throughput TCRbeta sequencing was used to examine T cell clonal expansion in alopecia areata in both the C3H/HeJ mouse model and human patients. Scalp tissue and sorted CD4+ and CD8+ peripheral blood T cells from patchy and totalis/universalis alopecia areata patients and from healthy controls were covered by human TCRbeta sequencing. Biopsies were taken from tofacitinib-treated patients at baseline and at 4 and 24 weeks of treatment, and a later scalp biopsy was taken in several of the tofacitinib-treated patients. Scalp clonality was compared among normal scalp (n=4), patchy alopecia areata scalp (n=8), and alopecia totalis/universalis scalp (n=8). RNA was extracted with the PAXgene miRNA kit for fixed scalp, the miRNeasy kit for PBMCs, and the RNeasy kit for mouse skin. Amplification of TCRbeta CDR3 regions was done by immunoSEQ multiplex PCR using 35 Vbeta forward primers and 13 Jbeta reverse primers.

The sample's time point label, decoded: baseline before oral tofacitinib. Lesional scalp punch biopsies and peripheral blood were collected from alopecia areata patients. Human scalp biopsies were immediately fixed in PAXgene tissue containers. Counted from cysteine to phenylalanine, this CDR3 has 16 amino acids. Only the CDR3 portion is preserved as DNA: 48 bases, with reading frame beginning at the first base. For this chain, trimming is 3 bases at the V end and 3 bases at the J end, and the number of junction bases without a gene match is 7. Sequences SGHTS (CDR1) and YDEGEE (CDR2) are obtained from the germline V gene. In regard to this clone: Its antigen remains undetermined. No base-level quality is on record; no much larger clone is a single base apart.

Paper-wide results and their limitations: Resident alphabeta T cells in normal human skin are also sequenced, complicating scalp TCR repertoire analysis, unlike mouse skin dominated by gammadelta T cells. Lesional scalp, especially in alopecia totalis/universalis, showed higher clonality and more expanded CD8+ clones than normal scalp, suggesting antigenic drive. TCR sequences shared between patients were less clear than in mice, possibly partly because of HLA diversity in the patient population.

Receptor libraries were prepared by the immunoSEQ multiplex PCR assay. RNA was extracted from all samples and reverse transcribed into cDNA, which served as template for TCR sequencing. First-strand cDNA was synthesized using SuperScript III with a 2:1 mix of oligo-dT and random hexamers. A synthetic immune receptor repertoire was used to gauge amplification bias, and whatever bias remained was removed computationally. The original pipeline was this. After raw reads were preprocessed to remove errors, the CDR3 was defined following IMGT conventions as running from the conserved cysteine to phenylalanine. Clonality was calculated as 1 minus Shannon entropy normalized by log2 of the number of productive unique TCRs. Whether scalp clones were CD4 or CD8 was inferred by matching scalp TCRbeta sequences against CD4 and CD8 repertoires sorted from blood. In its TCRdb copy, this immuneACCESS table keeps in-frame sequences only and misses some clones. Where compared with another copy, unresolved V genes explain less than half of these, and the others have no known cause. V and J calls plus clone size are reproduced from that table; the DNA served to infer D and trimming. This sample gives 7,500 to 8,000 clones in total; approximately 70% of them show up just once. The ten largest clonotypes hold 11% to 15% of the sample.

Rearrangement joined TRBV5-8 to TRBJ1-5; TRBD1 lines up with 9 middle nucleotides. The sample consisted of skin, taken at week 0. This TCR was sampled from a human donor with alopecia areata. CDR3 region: CASSSGQGVPNQPQHF. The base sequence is TGTGCCAGCAGCTCGGGACAGGGTGTACCCAATCAGCCCCAGCATTTT.